These 26 T cell receptor beta chains were sequenced from one sample in a study of cytomegalovirus exposure and HLA in healthy donors. In the PCR, 60 Vbeta and 13 Jbeta primers were used. Profiling relied on immunoSEQ multiplex PCR, and the TCRdb table lists in-frame clones only, not all of them. The sample lists roughly 100,000 clones, approximately 80% occurring once. Sequencing was carried out using PBMCs. The origin of the receptors is a female donor in good health and CMV-seronegative.

This clone came up a few times. The rearrangement uses TRBV28 and TRBJ1-4; 7 nucleotides agree with TRBD1. The V gene's germline CDR1 is MDHEN and CDR2 SYDVKM. V shed 3 bases, J shed 7 bases, and the junction held 5 bases outside the gene matches. CDR3 length equals 14 residues. The CDR3 DNA is TGTGCCAGCAGTTTTCGACAGGGAAGTGAAAAACTGTTTTTT. It encodes CASSFRQGSEKLFF.

The chain recombines TRBV27 with TRBJ1-6; no reliable D call. Trimming pared 9 bases from V and 0 bases from J, leaving 12 bases between. Germline lookup yields CDR1 MNHEY and CDR2 SMNVEV (reference sequence). CDR3 length: 15 residues. The chain's CDR3 is CASRDWSSYNSPLHF. In DNA form, the CDR3 reads TGTGCCAGTCGAGATTGGAGCTCCTATAATTCACCCCTCCACTTT.

J is TRBJ1-2 and V is TRBV19; the D gene is possibly TRBD1 (5 bases). This CDR3 contains 13 residues. CDR1 and CDR2 from the germline V gene are LNHDA and SQIVND (reference sequence). Trimming removed 6 bases at V and 2 bases at J, with 10 bases between. CDR3 sequence reads: CASRPGGNYGYTF. The CDR3 nucleotides read TGTGCCAGTAGACCGGGGGGGAACTATGGCTACACCTTC.

The chain is built from TRBV7-2 and TRBJ1-2; the match to TRBD1 covers 10 bases. The ends lost 1 base at V and 6 bases at J; junction bases unmatched: 2. There are 14 residues in the CDR3. Per germline, CDR1 SGHTA and CDR2 FQGNSA. The CDR3 region has the DNA TGTGCCAGCAGCTTAGAGGACAGGGGGAATGGCTACACCTTC. Translation: CASSLEDRGNGYTF.

The genes are TRBV27 and TRBJ1-1; maybe TRBD1 (6 bases). Looked up from germline, CDR1 is MNHEY and CDR2 is SMNVEV (reference sequence). There are 14 residues in the CDR3. The V gene lost 6 bases and the J gene lost 2 bases, with 13 bases spanning the gap. The CDR3 protein is CASSPGQYNTEAFF. Written as DNA, the CDR3 is TGTGCCAGCAGCCCCGGACAGTACAACACTGAAGCTTTCTTT.

This clone has a handful of counts. The same CDR3 can be traced to other DNA sequences in this sample. The V gene is TRBV5-4, the J gene TRBJ2-2, with D tentatively TRBD2 (5 bases). The CDR3 runs 14 residues. V was clipped by 4 bases and J by 1 base, with 8 bases between them. The germline CDR1 and CDR2 sequences are SGHNT and YYREEE (reference sequence). The CDR3 here is CASSPGLNTGELFF. CDR3 DNA sequence: TGTGCCAGCAGCCCGGGATTGAACACCGGGGAGCTGTTTTTT.

The chain is built from TRBV28 and TRBJ1-6; 10 nucleotides line up with TRBD1. J gave up 10 bases and V 6 bases, and 9 bases lay outside the gene matches. Germline CDR1 and CDR2: MDHEN and SYDVKM. The CDR3 spans 15 residues. DNA of the CDR3: TGTGCCAGCAGGCGGGGGACAGGGGCTTCGTCACCCCTCCACTTT. It encodes CASRRGTGASSPLHF.

The rearrangement links TRBV2 to TRBJ1-5; D not resolved. V shed 5 bases and J shed 4 bases, with 12 bases lying between them. This CDR3 has 14 amino acids. CDR1 SNHLY and CDR2 FYNNEI come from the germline V gene. CDR3 in amino acids: CASSSGGGNQPQHF. DNA of the CDR3: TGTGCCAGCAGTTCAGGCGGAGGGAATCAGCCCCAGCATTTT.

The chain recombines TRBV4-1 with TRBJ2-2; D is ambiguous. The germline V gene has CDR1 MGHRA and CDR2 YSYEKL. The V end lost 3 bases, the J end lost 2 bases, and 10 bases lay between the germline ends. This CDR3 spans 15 amino acids. The CDR3 bases are TGCGCCAGCAGCCATTATGAAGCCAACACCGGGGAGCTGTTTTTT. Its translation: CASSHYEANTGELFF.

The chain links TRBV7-6 to TRBJ2-2; 8 positions agree with TRBD1. Germline V CDR1 and CDR2: SGHVS, FNYEAQ. CDR3 length: 16 residues. The trim removed 4 bases at V and 4 bases at J, leaving 8 bases unmatched. CDR3 amino acids: CASSSNTGGGTGELFF. The CDR3 DNA reads TGTGCCAGCAGCTCTAATACAGGGGGTGGCACCGGGGAGCTGTTTTTT.

The rearrangement joins TRBV18 to TRBJ2-7, with 9 nucleotides matching TRBD1. Germline lookup yields CDR1 KGHSH and CDR2 LQKENI. Germline trimming cut 3 bases from V and 2 bases from J; bases unmatched to any gene: 2. The CDR3 length is 14 residues. CDR3 sequence: CASSPNRGPYEQYF. DNA for the CDR3: TGTGCCAGCTCACCGAACAGGGGGCCCTACGAGCAGTACTTC.

There are a few counts of this clone. The CDR3 here is CATSVFGTEAFF. The CDR3 DNA sequence: TGTGCCACCTCCGTCTTCGGCACTGAAGCTTTCTTT. The chain carries TRBV7-9 and TRBJ1-1; D gene uncertain. Germline values: CDR1 SEHNR, CDR2 FQNEAQ (reference sequence). V lost 10 bases and J 4 bases, leaving 13 bases between the germline ends. The CDR3 is made up of 12 amino acids.

J is TRBJ2-1 and V is TRBV4-2; 12 bases align to TRBD2. The CDR3 runs to 15 residues. Germline CDR1 and CDR2: LGHNA and YNFKEQ. J gave up 9 bases and V 6 bases, and 9 bases lay outside the gene matches. The CDR3 sequence: CASSPPSGRAGEQFF. The CDR3, as DNA: TGTGCCAGCAGTCCCCCTAGCGGGAGGGCAGGTGAGCAGTTCTTC.

The V call is TRBV10-3, the J call TRBJ2-1; possible D gene TRBD1, 7 bases. Germline loops: CDR1 ENHRY, CDR2 SYGVKD. This CDR3 contains 18 residues. The germline V and J ends were trimmed by 7 bases and 5 bases, with 27 bases remaining between them. The CDR3 DNA reads TGTGCCATCAAAAGGGACAGAACTCCCTCTTGGGGGGACAATGAGCAGTTCTTC. It encodes CAIKRDRTPSWGDNEQFF.

The CDR3 spells CASSPATQGKNIQYF. For the CDR3, the DNA is TGTGCCAGCAGCCCGGCCACGCAGGGAAAAAACATTCAGTACTTC. The genes are TRBV28 and TRBJ2-4, with D tentatively TRBD1 (5 bases). The CDR3 consists of 15 residues. CDR1 is MDHEN and CDR2 is SYDVKM in the germline V gene. V dropped 6 bases and J dropped 4 bases, with 16 bases sitting between them.

The rearrangement links TRBV9 to TRBJ2-5, with D possibly matching TRBD1 (6 bases). Germline loops: CDR1 SGDLS, CDR2 YYNGEE. The CDR3 contains 17 residues. V was cut by 4 bases and J by 2 bases, with 21 bases left in between. The CDR3 protein is CASSLGRMTGGQETQYF. CDR3 sequence (DNA): TGTGCCAGCAGCTTAGGCCGGATGACAGGCGGACAAGAGACCCAGTACTTC.

The rearrangement joins TRBV5-1 to TRBJ1-2, with D unclear. The germline V gene encodes CDR1 SGHRS and CDR2 YFSETQ. The CDR3 is made up of 15 amino acids. V lost 4 bases, J lost 4 bases, and 17 bases lay in between. CDR3 sequence: CASSPFPTVSYGYTF. The CDR3 coding sequence is TGCGCCAGCAGCCCCTTCCCCACAGTAAGCTATGGCTACACCTTC.

V gene TRBV5-1 combines with J gene TRBJ1-5; 9 nucleotides match TRBD1. With V trimmed by 0 bases and J by 7 bases, 8 bases remained unmatched. The length of the CDR3 is 16 residues. CDR1 and CDR2 (germline): SGHRS, YFSETQ. The CDR3 nucleotides read TGCGCCAGCAGCTTGGAAGGGACAGGGAGTGGCCAGCCCCAGCATTTT. This encodes CASSLEGTGSGQPQHF. Full variable domain (outside the CDR3, taken from reference TRBV5-1 and TRBJ1-5): KAGVTQTPRYLIKTRGQQVTLSCSPISGHRSVSWYQQTPGQGLQFLFEYFSETQRNKGNFPGRFSGRQFSNSRSEMNVSTLELGDSALYLCASSLEGTGSGQPQHFGDGTRLSIL.

This clone was seen a single time. DNA for the CDR3: TGCGCCAGCAGCCCTCAGGGTCTCGGGGAGCTGTTTTTT. Translated: CASSPQGLGELFF. The V gene is TRBV5-1, the J gene TRBJ2-2, with a tentative D call TRBD1 (5 bases). CDR3 length: 13 amino acids. The germline V gene has CDR1 SGHRS and CDR2 YFSETQ. V was clipped by 4 bases and J by 7 bases, with 11 bases between them.

Only one count was recorded for this clone. The chain uses TRBV5-1 and TRBJ2-6; no clear D. CDR1 is SGHRS and CDR2 is YFSETQ in the germline V gene. The germline V and J ends were trimmed by 7 bases and 1 base, with 6 bases remaining between them. The CDR3 covers 13 residues. CDR3 region: CASGRSGANVLTF. As DNA, the CDR3 is TGCGCCAGCGGCCGTTCTGGGGCCAACGTCCTGACTTTC.

This clone was counted only a few times. The V call is TRBV6-4, the J call TRBJ2-2; D unresolved. V was cut by 5 bases and J by 0 bases, with 4 bases left in between. This CDR3 has 13 amino acids. Germline V gene lookup returns CDR1 MRHNA and CDR2 SNTAGT. The CDR3 is CASSTSNTGELFF. The CDR3 DNA follows: TGTGCCAGCAGTACATCGAACACCGGGGAGCTGTTTTTT.

This chain connects TRBV28 to TRBJ1-3, with TRBD1 as a possible D gene (6 bases). Between the trimmed V and J ends, which lost 6 bases and 0 bases, there was a span of 9 bases. The CDR3 consists of 14 residues. Per the germline V gene, CDR1 is MDHEN and CDR2 is SYDVKM. DNA for the CDR3: TGTGCCAGCAGACAGGGTTTCTCTGGAAACACCATATATTTT. This gives the protein CASRQGFSGNTIYF.

The chain employs TRBV6-5 and TRBJ2-5; 9 bases match TRBD1. V shed 5 bases and J 5 bases; nucleotides not matched to a gene: 9. Germline CDR1 MNHEY, CDR2 SVGAGI. This CDR3 spans 15 amino acids. CDR3 DNA sequence: TGTGCCAGCAGTGGAACCGGGACAGGGAGGGAGACCCAGTACTTC. It translates to CASSGTGTGRETQYF.

The chain combines TRBV28 with TRBJ1-5, with D perhaps TRBD1 (5 bases). CDR3 length: 16 residues. Germline V CDR1 and CDR2: MDHEN, SYDVKM. With 2 bases removed from V and 5 bases from J, the gap between germline ends came to 16 bases. CDR3 sequence: CASSLGDSLGYQPQHF. In DNA form, the CDR3 reads TGTGCCAGCAGTTTAGGAGACAGCCTTGGCTATCAGCCCCAGCATTTT.

V and J are TRBV5-1 and TRBJ1-5, with a possible D match to TRBD1 (6 bases). V shed 4 bases and J shed 4 bases, with 24 bases lying between them. Germline-derived CDR1 and CDR2 are SGHRS and YFSETQ. The CDR3 consists of 18 residues. For the CDR3, the DNA is TGCGCCAGCAGCCCAGGAACCACAGGGCCAAACAGGAATCAGCCCCAGCATTTT. This translates into CASSPGTTGPNRNQPQHF.

There are a few counts of this clone. This chain uses TRBV15 with TRBJ2-4; a weak D match, TRBD2 (6 bases). The germline gives CDR1 LNHNV, CDR2 YYDKDF (reference sequence). With 1 base removed from V and 9 bases from J, the gap between germline ends came to 13 bases. The CDR3 loop spans 14 amino acids. In nucleotides, the CDR3 is TGTGCCACCAGCAGAGGTGAAGTGGGGGGCATTCAGTACTTC. It is translated as CATSRGEVGGIQYF.